Included here is one T cell receptor (beta chain) sequence, with context. The record originates from a study of beta chain features in type 1 diabetes. Since all of the isolated RNA was reverse transcribed, expressed TCRB transcripts were what got sequenced. Using immunoSEQ multiplex PCR, the repertoire was profiled, and TCRdb retains in-frame clones only, with some absent. The data show around 500,000 clones, over 10% seen once. Trimming shortened V by 6 bases and J by 5 bases, and 19 bases separated the two germline ends. The CDR3 is made up of 16 amino acids. Germline V lookup: CDR1 MDHEN, CDR2 SYDVKM.

The TCR sequence derives from a woman aged 18-29 years in good health. The chain has TRBV28 and TRBJ2-2, with D possibly being TRBD1 or TRBD2 (6 bases each). Sequencing input: naive CD4+ T cells from blood. The CDR3: CASSSLRGRGTGELFF. The CDR3 bases are TGTGCCAGCAGCTCCCTACGGGGGCGAGGTACCGGGGAGCTGTTTTTT.